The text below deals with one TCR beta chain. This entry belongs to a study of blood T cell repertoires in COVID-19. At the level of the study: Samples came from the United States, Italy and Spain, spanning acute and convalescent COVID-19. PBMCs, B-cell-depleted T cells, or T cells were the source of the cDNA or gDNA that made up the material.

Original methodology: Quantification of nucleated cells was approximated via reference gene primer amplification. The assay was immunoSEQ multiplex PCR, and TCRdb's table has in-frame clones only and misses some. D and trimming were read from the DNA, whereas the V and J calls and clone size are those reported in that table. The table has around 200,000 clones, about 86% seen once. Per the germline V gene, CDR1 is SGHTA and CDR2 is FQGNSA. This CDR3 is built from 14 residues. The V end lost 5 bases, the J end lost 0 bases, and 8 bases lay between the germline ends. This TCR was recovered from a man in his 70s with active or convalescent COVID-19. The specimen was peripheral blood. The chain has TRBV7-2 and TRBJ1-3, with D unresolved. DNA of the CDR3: TGTGCCAGCAGCGCAGGAATCTCTGGAAACACCATATATTTT. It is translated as CASSAGISGNTIYF.